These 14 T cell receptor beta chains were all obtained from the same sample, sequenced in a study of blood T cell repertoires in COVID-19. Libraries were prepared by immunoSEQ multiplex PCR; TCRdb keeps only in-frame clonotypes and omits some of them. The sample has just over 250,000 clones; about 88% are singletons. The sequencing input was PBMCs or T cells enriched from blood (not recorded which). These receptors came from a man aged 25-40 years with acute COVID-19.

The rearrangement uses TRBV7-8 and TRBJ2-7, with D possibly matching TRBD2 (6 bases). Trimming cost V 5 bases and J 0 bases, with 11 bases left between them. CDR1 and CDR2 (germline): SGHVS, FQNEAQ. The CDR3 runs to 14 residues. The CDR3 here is CASSNTGLSYEQYV. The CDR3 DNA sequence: TGTGCCAGCAGCAATACGGGACTCTCCTACGAGCAGTACGTC.

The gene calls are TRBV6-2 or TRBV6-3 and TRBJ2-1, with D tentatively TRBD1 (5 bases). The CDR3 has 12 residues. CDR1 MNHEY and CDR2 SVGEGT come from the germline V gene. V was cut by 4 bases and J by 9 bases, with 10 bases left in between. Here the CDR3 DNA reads TGTGCCAGCAGTTGGACACTTGTTGAGCAGTTCTTC. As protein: CASSWTLVEQFF.

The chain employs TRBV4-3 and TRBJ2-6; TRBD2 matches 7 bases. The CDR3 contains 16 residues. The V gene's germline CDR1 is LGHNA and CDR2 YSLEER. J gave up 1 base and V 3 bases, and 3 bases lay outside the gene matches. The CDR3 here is CASSQKAGSGANVLTF. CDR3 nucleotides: TGCGCCAGCAGCCAGAAAGCGGGGTCTGGGGCCAACGTCCTGACTTTC.

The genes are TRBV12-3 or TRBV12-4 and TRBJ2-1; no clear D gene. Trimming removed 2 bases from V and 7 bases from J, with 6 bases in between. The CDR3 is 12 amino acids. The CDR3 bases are TGTGCCAGCAGTTTATTACATAATGAGCAGTTCTTC. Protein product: CASSLLHNEQFF.

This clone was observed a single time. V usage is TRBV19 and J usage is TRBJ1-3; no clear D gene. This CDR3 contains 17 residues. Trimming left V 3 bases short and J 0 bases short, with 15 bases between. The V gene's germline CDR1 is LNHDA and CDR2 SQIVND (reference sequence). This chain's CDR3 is CASSIVLQPNSGNTIYF. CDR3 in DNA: TGTGCCAGTAGTATCGTTCTCCAACCTAACTCTGGAAACACCATATATTTT.

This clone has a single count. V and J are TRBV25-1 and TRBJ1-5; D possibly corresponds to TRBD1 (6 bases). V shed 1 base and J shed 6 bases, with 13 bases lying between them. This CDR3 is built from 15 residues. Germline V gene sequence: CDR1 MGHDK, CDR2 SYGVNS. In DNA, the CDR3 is TGTGCCAGCAGTGAATCTAAGGGGGAGAGTCAGCCCCAGCATTTT. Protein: CASSESKGESQPQHF.

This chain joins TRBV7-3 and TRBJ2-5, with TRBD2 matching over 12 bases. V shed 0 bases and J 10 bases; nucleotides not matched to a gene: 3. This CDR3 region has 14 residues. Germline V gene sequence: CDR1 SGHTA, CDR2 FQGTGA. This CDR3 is CASSLTTSGSHQYF. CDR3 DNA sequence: TGTGCCAGCAGCTTAACGACTAGCGGGAGTCACCAGTACTTC. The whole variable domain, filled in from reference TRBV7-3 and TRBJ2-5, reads GAGVSQTPSNKVTEKGKYVELRCDPISGHTALYWYRQSLGQGPEFLIYFQGTGAADDSGLPNDRFFAVRPEGSVSTLKIQRTERGDSAVYLCASSLTTSGSHQYFGPGTRLLVL.

CDR3 amino acids: CASSSGLSDNEQFF. The CDR3 nucleotides are TGCGCCAGCAGCTCTGGGCTAAGTGATAATGAGCAGTTCTTC. The chain recombines TRBV5-1 with TRBJ2-1, with D unclear. The V gene lost 3 bases and the J gene lost 7 bases, with 14 bases spanning the gap. Germline CDR1 SGHRS, CDR2 YFSETQ. The CDR3 is made up of 14 amino acids.

CDR3: CASSTFDSQPQHF. The CDR3 nucleotides read TGTGCCAGTAGTACCTTCGATAGTCAGCCCCAGCATTTT. The rearrangement links TRBV19 to TRBJ1-5; D is undetermined. Trimming pared 4 bases from V and 6 bases from J, leaving 10 bases between. Per germline, CDR1 LNHDA and CDR2 SQIVND (reference sequence). This CDR3 spans 13 amino acids.

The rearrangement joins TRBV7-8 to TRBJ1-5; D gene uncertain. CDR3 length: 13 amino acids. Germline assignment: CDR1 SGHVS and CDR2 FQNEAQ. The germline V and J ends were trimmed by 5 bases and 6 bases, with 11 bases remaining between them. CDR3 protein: CASSPNPSQPQHF. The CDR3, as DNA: TGTGCCAGCAGCCCAAACCCGAGTCAGCCCCAGCATTTT.

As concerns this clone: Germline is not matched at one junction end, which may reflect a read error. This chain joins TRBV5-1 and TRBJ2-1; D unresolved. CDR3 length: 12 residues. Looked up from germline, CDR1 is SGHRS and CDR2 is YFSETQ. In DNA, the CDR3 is TGTGCCAGCAGGCCGACTTACAATGAGCAGTTCTTC. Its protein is CASRPTYNEQFF.

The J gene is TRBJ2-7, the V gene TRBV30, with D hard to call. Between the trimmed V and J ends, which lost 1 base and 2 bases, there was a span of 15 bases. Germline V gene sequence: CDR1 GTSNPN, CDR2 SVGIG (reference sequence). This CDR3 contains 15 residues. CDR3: CAWSAASLSAYEQYV. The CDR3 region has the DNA TGTGCCTGGAGTGCAGCCAGCTTAAGCGCCTACGAGCAGTACGTC.

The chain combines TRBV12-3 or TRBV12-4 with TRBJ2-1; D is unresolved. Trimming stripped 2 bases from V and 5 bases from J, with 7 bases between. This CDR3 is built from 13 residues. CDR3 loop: CASSLLQNNEQFF. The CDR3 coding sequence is TGTGCCAGCAGTTTATTGCAGAACAATGAGCAGTTCTTC.

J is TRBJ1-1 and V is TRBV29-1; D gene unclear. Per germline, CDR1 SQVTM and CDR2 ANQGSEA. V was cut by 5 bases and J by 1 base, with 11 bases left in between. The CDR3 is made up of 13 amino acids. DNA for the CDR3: TGCAGCGTTCGTAGGACTTCGAACACTGAAGCTTTCTTT. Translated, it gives CSVRRTSNTEAFF.